The T cell receptor (beta chain) described here comes from a study of T-cell memory formation after mild COVID-19. Study conclusions and caveats: Prior to infection, memory already included some responding clones, suggesting cross-reactive memory joined. Among contracting clones, CD4+ were mainly CM/EM and CD8+ enriched in EMRA.

Using constant-segment primers, 5'RACE produced TCR alpha and TCR beta cDNA libraries carrying sample barcodes and UMIs. TCRdb used MiXCR to reprocess the 5' RACE reads, holding one entry per CDR3 protein. The table records about 340,000 distinct CDR3 sequences, 10% to 15% of them present only once. In this sample, this clonotype turned up a few times. Its matching antigen is unknown. V lost 0 bases to trimming and J lost 8 bases, with 10 bases between them. CDR3 length: 13 amino acids. Germline V lookup: CDR1 MGHRA, CDR2 YSYEKL. The sequence was obtained from a man between 18 and 29 years old who had mild COVID-19 (a few samples of this study predate the infection). Cell type and time point are not known. Source material: PBMCs or a T cell subset sorted from them (not recorded which). This sequence joins TRBV4-1 and TRBJ1-2; D uncertain. CDR3 amino acids: CASSQDRSGGYTF. CDR3 sequence (DNA): TGCGCCAGCAGCCAAGACAGGTCCGGGGGCTACACCTTC.